This TCR beta chain came from a study of T-cell memory formation after mild COVID-19. Looking at the study overall: TCR clustering was largely donor specific. Notes on the study in general: Mostly located in CM and EM were contracting CD4+ clones, with contracting CD8+ clones located in EMRA. There were some responding clones in pre-infection memory, which suggested that cross-reactive memory had joined. The second-wave clones peaking on day 37 were not confirmed as SARS-CoV-2-specific.

MiXCR, run by TCRdb on the 5' RACE reads, gives a single entry per CDR3 protein. The sample records roughly 400,000 distinct CDR3 sequences, approximately 15% being singletons. CDR1 SGHTA and CDR2 FQGNSA come from the germline V gene. The V gene end was trimmed by 1 base and the J gene end by 5 bases; junction bases not matched to a gene: 4. CDR3 size: 14 residues. There are many counts of this clonotype. Its matching antigen is unknown. The clonotype originates from a man between 18 and 29 years old who had mild COVID-19 (a few samples of this study predate the infection). Cell type and time point are not known. The sample was PBMCs or a T cell subset sorted from them (not recorded which). This chain connects TRBV7-2 to TRBJ2-5, with 7 bases matching TRBD1. CDR3 in DNA: TGTGCCAGCAGCTTAGACGGCAGGGGGGAGACCCAGTACTTC. Its protein is CASSLDGRGETQYF.